The next 18 T cell receptor beta chains were all read from a single sample in a study of T cells in Graves' hyperthyroidism and ophthalmopathy. It was RNA transcripts that yielded the amplified TCR beta CDR3 regions. TCR CDR3 underwent first-round RT-PCR with the HTBI primer set. TCRdb called the multiplex PCR reads again in MiXCR, with one record for every CDR3 protein. The sample contains nearly 250,000 distinct CDR3 sequences, more than 20% of which appear only once. The sample comprised blood. These receptor sequences come from a woman in her thirties or forties with Graves' ophthalmopathy.

This clonotype was recorded many times. The gene calls are TRBV5-1 and TRBJ1-2; possibly TRBD1 for D (5 bases). Germline values: CDR1 SGHRS, CDR2 YFSETQ. With 0 bases removed from V and 4 bases from J, the gap between germline ends came to 7 bases. CDR3 length: 13 residues. Written as DNA, the CDR3 is TGCGCCAGCAGCTTGGAAGGGGTCTATGGCTACACCTTC. Translation: CASSLEGVYGYTF.

At least ten counts were recorded for this clonotype. The rearrangement uses TRBV11-2 and TRBJ2-7; D is uncertain. Germline lookup yields CDR1 SGHAT and CDR2 FQNNGV. The CDR3 length is 12 residues. V gave up 1 base and J gave up 7 bases, with 8 bases separating them. The CDR3 is CASSLGSGEQYF. CDR3 bases: TGTGCCAGCAGCTTAGGTAGTGGGGAGCAGTACTTC.

This clonotype has a count of ten or more. The rearrangement joins TRBV5-1 to TRBJ1-1; 8 bases line up with TRBD1. The J segment lost 3 bases and the V segment lost 1 base, leaving 8 bases of the junction unmatched. Germline values: CDR1 SGHRS, CDR2 YFSETQ. This CDR3 region has 16 residues. As DNA, the CDR3 is TGCGCCAGCAGCTTGAATCTCAACAGGGGGGACACTGAAGCTTTCTTT. Protein sequence: CASSLNLNRGDTEAFF.

This clonotype has ten or more counts. The chain links TRBV6-5 to TRBJ2-5, with D perhaps given as TRBD1 or TRBD2 (6 bases each). V lost 7 bases to trimming and J lost 5 bases, with 14 bases between them. The CDR3 consists of 13 residues. Germline V gene data show CDR1 as MNHEY and CDR2 as SVGAGI. The CDR3 reads CASTEGGVETQYF. The DNA of the CDR3 is TGTGCCAGCACCGAGGGGGGAGTGGAGACCCAGTACTTC.

There are many counts of this clonotype. The CDR3 coding sequence is TGTGCCTGGAGTGTACTACCGTCCACTGAAGCTTTCTTT. Protein sequence: CAWSVLPSTEAFF. The V and J genes are TRBV30 and TRBJ1-1; D unresolved. The CDR3 runs to 13 residues. The V end lost 0 bases, the J end lost 4 bases, and 9 bases lay between the germline ends. CDR1 is GTSNPN and CDR2 is SVGIG in the germline V gene (reference sequence).

Many counts were recorded for this clonotype. This chain links TRBV19 with TRBJ2-6; no firm D call. The V and J ends lost 5 bases and 4 bases respectively, with 9 bases between them. The CDR3 runs to 14 residues. Germline CDR1 reads LNHDA; CDR2 reads SQIVND (reference sequence). CDR3 region: CASSPTGGANVLTF. The CDR3 region has the DNA TGTGCCAGTAGTCCAACCGGGGGGGCCAACGTCCTGACTTTC.

There are many counts of this clonotype. The chain uses TRBV6-1 and TRBJ2-5; 11 nucleotides agree with TRBD2. V gave up 5 bases and J gave up 5 bases; unmatched junction bases: 7. The germline V gene has CDR1 MNHNS and CDR2 SASEGT. There are 15 residues in the CDR3. The CDR3 protein is CASSPIAGGRETQYF. The CDR3, as DNA: TGTGCCAGCAGTCCCATAGCGGGAGGGCGTGAGACCCAGTACTTC.

Ten or more counts support this clonotype. This rearrangement joins TRBV20-1 to TRBJ1-2; a weak D match, TRBD1 (5 bases). The CDR3 consists of 11 residues. Germline loops: CDR1 DFQATT, CDR2 SNEGSKA (reference sequence). V was clipped by 4 bases and J by 6 bases, with 9 bases between them. CDR3 loop: CSATGKDGYTF. DNA of the CDR3: TGCAGTGCTACAGGGAAAGATGGCTACACCTTC.

This clonotype was counted at least ten times. V usage is TRBV29-1 and J usage is TRBJ1-2; D unresolved. The CDR3 extends over 10 amino acids. The V gene's germline CDR1 is SQVTM and CDR2 ANQGSEA. Trimming took 6 bases from V and 8 from J, leaving 10 bases between them. CDR3 residues: CSVFQDGYTF. As DNA, the CDR3 is TGCAGCGTCTTCCAGGACGGCTACACCTTC.

This clonotype was recorded at least ten times. The V gene is TRBV28, the J gene TRBJ2-7; 8 nucleotides match TRBD2. The germline gives CDR1 MDHEN, CDR2 SYDVKM. The CDR3 covers 14 residues. J lost 3 bases, V lost 8 bases, and 9 bases had no gene match. The CDR3 DNA sequence: TGTGCCAGCCCCCCAGCGGGAGAGTTCTACGAGCAGTACTTC. This gives the protein CASPPAGEFYEQYF.

The rearrangement joins TRBV12-3 or TRBV12-4 to TRBJ1-5, with D perhaps TRBD1 (5 bases). The germline V and J ends were trimmed by 2 bases and 11 bases, with 10 bases remaining between them. This CDR3 comprises 12 residues. DNA of the CDR3: TGTGCCAGCAGTTTACCCCTAGGGGCCCAGCATTTT. The encoded protein is CASSLPLGAQHF.

This clonotype was recorded many times. The V gene is TRBV28, the J gene TRBJ1-6; TRBD1 matches 7 bases. The germline gives CDR1 MDHEN, CDR2 SYDVKM. This CDR3 has 14 amino acids. V dropped 5 bases and J dropped 7; count of bases not matched to a gene: 5. In DNA, the CDR3 is TGTGCCAGCAGTGCAGACAGGGAGAATTCACCCCTCCACTTT. Translation gives CASSADRENSPLHF. Full variable domain (rest looked up from reference TRBV28 and TRBJ1-6): DVKVTQSSRYLVKRTGEKVFLECVQDMDHENMFWYRQDPGLGLRLIYFSYDVKMKEKGDIPEGYSVSREKKERFSLILESASTNQTSMYLCASSADRENSPLHFGNGTRLTVT.

At least ten counts were recorded for this clonotype. This chain links TRBV5-1 with TRBJ2-7; 8 bases map to TRBD1. CDR1 SGHRS and CDR2 YFSETQ come from the germline V gene. V was pared by 1 base and J by 2 bases, with 2 bases of the junction left unmatched. CDR3 size: 14 residues. CDR3 nucleotides: TGCGCCAGCAGCTTGCAGGGGGCGGCCTACGAGCAGTACTTC. Residues: CASSLQGAAYEQYF.

This clonotype was seen more than once but under ten times. This sequence joins TRBV5-1 and TRBJ2-5, with D possibly TRBD2 on 5 matching bases. This CDR3 has 13 amino acids. Trimming cost V 1 base and J 5 bases, with 9 bases left between them. Germline V gene lookup returns CDR1 SGHRS and CDR2 YFSETQ. The CDR3 DNA reads TGCGCCAGCAGCTTGATCCCGGGGGAGACCCAGTACTTC. This translates into CASSLIPGETQYF.

This clonotype was seen ten or more times. The CDR3 here is CASSYNRQSSGAYEQYF. CDR3 nucleotide sequence: TGTGCCAGCAGCTACAATAGGCAATCTAGCGGTGCCTACGAGCAGTACTTC. The gene calls are TRBV2 and TRBJ2-7, with 7 bases lining up with TRBD2. This CDR3 region has 17 residues. Trimming cost V 6 bases and J 2 bases; bases outside gene matches: 16. Germline V gene lookup returns CDR1 SNHLY and CDR2 FYNNEI.

This clonotype occurred many times. The V gene is TRBV2, the J gene TRBJ1-5; D ambiguous. The CDR3 is 15 amino acids. Germline assignment: CDR1 SNHLY and CDR2 FYNNEI. The V gene lost 7 bases and the J gene lost 3 bases, with 16 bases spanning the gap. The CDR3 sequence is CASTKAPGSNQPQHF. CDR3 nucleotides: TGTGCCAGCACCAAGGCCCCAGGATCCAATCAGCCCCAGCATTTT.

The rearrangement links TRBV15 to TRBJ2-2; no clear D gene. In germline, CDR1 is LNHNV, CDR2 YYDKDF (reference sequence). This CDR3 comprises 17 residues. V was clipped by 0 bases and J by 0 bases, with 11 bases between them. The CDR3 DNA is TGTGCCACCAGCAGAGACCGAGAGCGCGCGAACACCGGGGAGCTGTTTTTT. Protein: CATSRDRERANTGELFF. Full variable domain (outside the CDR3, taken from reference TRBV15 and TRBJ2-2): DAMVIQNPRYQVTQFGKPVTLSCSQTLNHNVMYWYQQKSSQAPKLLFHYYDKDFNNEADTPDNFQSRRPNTSFCFLDIRSPGLGDTAMYLCATSRDRERANTGELFFGEGSRLTVL.

This clonotype was recorded many times. The genes are TRBV11-2 and TRBJ2-7; 8 bases line up with TRBD1. The CDR3 consists of 18 residues. V lost 5 bases, J lost 0 bases, and 15 bases stayed unmatched. CDR1 and CDR2 from the germline V gene are SGHAT and FQNNGV. The CDR3 bases are TGTGCCAGCAGCCCAACCATCGTTCGGGACAGGCCCTCCTACGAGCAGTACTTC. It is translated as CASSPTIVRDRPSYEQYF.